The clone carrying this T cell receptor (beta chain) was detected many times. Its target is not known. The germline V gene encodes CDR1 KGHSH and CDR2 LQKENI. The V end was cut by 6 bases, the J end by 4 bases, with 10 bases between. This CDR3 contains 13 residues. The TCR beta CDR3 regions underwent amplification using RNA transcripts as the source. A first-round RT-PCR of the TCR CDR3 used the HTBI primer set. TCRdb reanalysed the multiplex PCR reads using MiXCR and keeps one entry per CDR3 protein. The sample holds 600,000 to 850,000 distinct CDR3 sequences; over 15% are singletons and the top ten take 16%. This specimen belongs to a study of T cells in Graves' hyperthyroidism and ophthalmopathy. Study results and limitations: In blood, most of the thyroid clonotypes expanded above 0.001 were also present.

For the diagnoses, clinical symptoms, serum thyroxine and TRAb, thyroid ultrasound and orbital computed tomography were used. The chain is built from TRBV18 and TRBJ1-5; weak D call: TRBD1 (6 bases). Sequencing input: blood. The sequence came from a woman aged 45-65 years with Graves' hyperthyroidism that later progressed to Graves' ophthalmopathy. CDR3 nucleotides: TGTGCCAGCTCTGTCGGACAGAATCAGCCCCAGCATTTT. Translating it yields CASSVGQNQPQHF.